Listed below are T cell receptor beta chains from one sample, sequenced in a study of T cell responses to AZD1222 COVID-19 vaccine. Produced via immunoSEQ multiplex PCR; TCRdb's table is partial and in-frame only. The repertoire holds about 160,000 clones, with about 91% as singletons. The specimen comprised peripheral blood, sampled on day 0 of AZD1222 vaccination. These receptors all stem from an adult in good health. The CDR3 runs from the conserved cysteine through the conserved F or W. Fields, in order: V gene, J gene, CDR3 protein.

V gene: TRBV28; J gene: TRBJ2-7; CDR3 protein: CASSTSKQALYEQYF
V gene: TRBV5-1; J gene: TRBJ2-5; CDR3 protein: CASSLLPTGDSDQETQYF
V gene: TRBV20-1; J gene: TRBJ2-7; CDR3 protein: CSASPGTVEPMYF
V gene: TRBV6-2/TRBV6-3; J gene: TRBJ2-2; CDR3 protein: CASRSPGIFNTGELFF
V gene: TRBV11-2; J gene: TRBJ2-5; CDR3 protein: CASSRGQQETQYF
V gene: TRBV19; J gene: TRBJ1-1; CDR3 protein: CASSLKIRGNTEAFF
V gene: TRBV3-1/TRBV3-2; J gene: TRBJ1-2; CDR3 protein: CASSLGGRGYTF
V gene: TRBV5-1; J gene: TRBJ1-2; CDR3 protein: CASSSEGYGYTF
V gene: TRBV28; J gene: TRBJ2-1; CDR3 protein: CASEGTSNEQFF
V gene: TRBV30; J gene: TRBJ2-7; CDR3 protein: CAWRELTYEQYF
V gene: TRBV23-1; J gene: TRBJ1-5; CDR3 protein: CASSQSILCGDRKKFMSNQPQHF
V gene: TRBV2; J gene: TRBJ1-5; CDR3 protein: CASSELGGQGIHQPQHF
V gene: TRBV28; J gene: TRBJ2-7; CDR3 protein: CASSKTGGPREQYF
V gene: TRBV10-3; J gene: TRBJ1-2; CDR3 protein: CAISEYRGRGYTF
V gene: TRBV5-4; J gene: TRBJ2-7; CDR3 protein: CASSIERVYEQYF
V gene: TRBV2; J gene: TRBJ2-7; CDR3 protein: CASSGSSVTYEQYF
V gene: TRBV10-3; J gene: TRBJ1-1; CDR3 protein: CAISEPPGTLNTEAFF
V gene: TRBV25-1; J gene: TRBJ1-2; CDR3 protein: CASSESVLNYGYTF
V gene: TRBV29-1; J gene: TRBJ2-7; CDR3 protein: CSVKPTYSYEQYF
V gene: TRBV3-1/TRBV3-2; J gene: TRBJ1-2; CDR3 protein: CASSQESSPFLGGYTF
V gene: TRBV28; J gene: TRBJ1-2; CDR3 protein: CASSLEGASGYTF
V gene: TRBV28; J gene: TRBJ1-1; CDR3 protein: CASTEGGGTEAFF
V gene: TRBV7-2; J gene: TRBJ2-1; CDR3 protein: CASSLGASVDYNEQFF
V gene: TRBV14; J gene: TRBJ1-1; CDR3 protein: CASSPLDEMAFF
V gene: TRBV2; J gene: TRBJ2-2; CDR3 protein: CASKTSGGVSFF
V gene: TRBV6-5; J gene: TRBJ2-3; CDR3 protein: CASSYGTDTQYF
V gene: TRBV28; J gene: TRBJ1-5; CDR3 protein: CASLGPLQPQHF
V gene: TRBV6-5; J gene: TRBJ1-4; CDR3 protein: CASSYTTGPVKLFF
V gene: TRBV3-1/TRBV3-2; J gene: TRBJ2-7; CDR3 protein: CASSPGLGELEQYF
V gene: TRBV24-1; J gene: TRBJ2-2; CDR3 protein: CATSGSSAGELFF
V gene: TRBV9; J gene: TRBJ1-2; CDR3 protein: CASSGSQGTLYGYTF
V gene: TRBV5-1; J gene: TRBJ2-1; CDR3 protein: CASSLVSGDSGNEQFF
V gene: TRBV30; J gene: TRBJ1-5; CDR3 protein: CAWSVNRQPQHF
V gene: TRBV9; J gene: TRBJ2-3; CDR3 protein: CASSIDDRGSTDTQYF
V gene: TRBV5-1; J gene: TRBJ1-2; CDR3 protein: CASSLETTAKYGYTF
V gene: TRBV7-9; J gene: TRBJ2-5; CDR3 protein: CASSFRQNQFQETQYF
V gene: TRBV7-6; J gene: TRBJ2-7; CDR3 protein: CASSLARQGTYEQYF
V gene: TRBV11-2; J gene: TRBJ2-7; CDR3 protein: CASSLAGKEQYF
V gene: TRBV7-2; J gene: TRBJ2-5; CDR3 protein: CASSLIWKQGVGETQYF
V gene: TRBV11-2; J gene: TRBJ2-1; CDR3 protein: CASSRGLAGPYNEQFF
V gene: TRBV5-1; J gene: TRBJ1-1; CDR3 protein: CASSLEGSNTEAFF
V gene: TRBV24-1; J gene: TRBJ2-1; CDR3 protein: CATSDLDRGLYNEQFF
V gene: TRBV5-8; J gene: TRBJ2-7; CDR3 protein: CASSLLTGTSGTYEQYF
V gene: TRBV7-9; J gene: TRBJ2-1; CDR3 protein: CASSLGLNYNEQFF
V gene: TRBV19; J gene: TRBJ2-1; CDR3 protein: CASSTSMYEQFF
V gene: TRBV7-2; J gene: TRBJ1-1; CDR3 protein: CASSWGPQGAEAFF
V gene: TRBV19; J gene: TRBJ2-7; CDR3 protein: CASSITGTPNYEQYF
V gene: TRBV7-9; J gene: TRBJ1-5; CDR3 protein: CASSLTGGNQPQHF
V gene: TRBV24-1; J gene: TRBJ2-1; CDR3 protein: CATSADRFVNEQFF
V gene: TRBV6-4; J gene: TRBJ2-7; CDR3 protein: CASSDGSYEQYF
V gene: TRBV3-1/TRBV3-2; J gene: TRBJ1-4; CDR3 protein: CASSQGVASTKLFF
V gene: TRBV4-3; J gene: TRBJ2-7; CDR3 protein: CASKTGMGSYEQYF